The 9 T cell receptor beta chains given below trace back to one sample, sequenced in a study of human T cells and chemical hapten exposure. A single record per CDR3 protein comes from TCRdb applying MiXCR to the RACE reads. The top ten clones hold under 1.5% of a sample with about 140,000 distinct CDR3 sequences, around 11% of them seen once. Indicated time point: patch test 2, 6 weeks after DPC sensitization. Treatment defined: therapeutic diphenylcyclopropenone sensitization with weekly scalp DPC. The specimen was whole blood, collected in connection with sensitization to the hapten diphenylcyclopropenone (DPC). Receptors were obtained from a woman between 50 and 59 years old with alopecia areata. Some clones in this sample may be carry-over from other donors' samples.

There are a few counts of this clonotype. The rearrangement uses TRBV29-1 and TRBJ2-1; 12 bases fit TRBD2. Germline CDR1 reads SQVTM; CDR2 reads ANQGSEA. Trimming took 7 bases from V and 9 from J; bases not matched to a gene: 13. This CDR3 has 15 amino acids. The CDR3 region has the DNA TGCAGCGCCGGGAGGGGGGCTAGCGGGAGGGGTGAGCAGTTCTTC. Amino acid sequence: CSAGRGASGRGEQFF.

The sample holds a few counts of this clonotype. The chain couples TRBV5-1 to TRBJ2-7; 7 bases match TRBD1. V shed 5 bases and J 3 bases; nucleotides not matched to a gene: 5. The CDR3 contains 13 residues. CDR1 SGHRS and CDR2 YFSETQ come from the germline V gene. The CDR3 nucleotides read TGCGCCAGCAGGGGACAGACCTACTACGAGCAGTACTTC. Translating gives CASRGQTYYEQYF.

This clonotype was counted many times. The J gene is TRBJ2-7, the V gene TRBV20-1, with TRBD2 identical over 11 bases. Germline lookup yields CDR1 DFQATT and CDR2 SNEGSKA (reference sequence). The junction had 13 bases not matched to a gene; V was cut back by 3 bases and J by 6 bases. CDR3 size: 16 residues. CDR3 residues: CSASAELAGAPGEQYF. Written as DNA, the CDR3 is TGCAGTGCTAGCGCCGAACTAGCGGGAGCCCCCGGCGAGCAGTACTTC.

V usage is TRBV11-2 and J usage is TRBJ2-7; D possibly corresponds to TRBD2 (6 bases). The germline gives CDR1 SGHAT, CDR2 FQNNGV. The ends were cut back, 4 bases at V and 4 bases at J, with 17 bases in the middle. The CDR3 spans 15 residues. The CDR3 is CASSWGDPPHYEQYF. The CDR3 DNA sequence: TGTGCCAGCAGCTGGGGGGACCCCCCCCATTACGAGCAGTACTTC.

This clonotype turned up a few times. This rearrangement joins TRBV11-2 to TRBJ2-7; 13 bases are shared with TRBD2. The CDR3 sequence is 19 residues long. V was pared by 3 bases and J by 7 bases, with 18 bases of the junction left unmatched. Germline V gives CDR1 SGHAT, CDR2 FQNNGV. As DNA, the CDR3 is TGTGCCAGCAGCTTTCCCCTCCGACTAGCGGGAGGTCTGATGGGGGAGCAGTACTTC. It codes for CASSFPLRLAGGLMGEQYF.

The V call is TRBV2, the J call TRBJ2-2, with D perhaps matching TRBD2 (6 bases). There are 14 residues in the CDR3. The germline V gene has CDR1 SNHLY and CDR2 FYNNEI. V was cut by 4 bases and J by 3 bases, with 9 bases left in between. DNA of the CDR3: TGTGCCAGCAGTGTAGCGGATCACACCGGGGAGCTGTTTTTT. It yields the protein CASSVADHTGELFF.

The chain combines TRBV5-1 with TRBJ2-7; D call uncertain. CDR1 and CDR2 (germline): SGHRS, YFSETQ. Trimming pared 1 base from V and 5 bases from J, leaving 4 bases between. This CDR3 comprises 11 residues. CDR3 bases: TGCGCCAGCAGCTTGATGAACGAGCAGTACTTC. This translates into CASSLMNEQYF. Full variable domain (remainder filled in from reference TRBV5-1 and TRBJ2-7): KAGVTQTPRYLIKTRGQQVTLSCSPISGHRSVSWYQQTPGQGLQFLFEYFSETQRNKGNFPGRFSGRQFSNSRSEMNVSTLELGDSALYLCASSLMNEQYFGPGTRLTVT.

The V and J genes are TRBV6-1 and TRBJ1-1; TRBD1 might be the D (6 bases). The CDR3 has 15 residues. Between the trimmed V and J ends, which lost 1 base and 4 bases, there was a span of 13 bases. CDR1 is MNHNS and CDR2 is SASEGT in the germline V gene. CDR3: CASSEGGQRGTEAFF. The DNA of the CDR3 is TGTGCCAGCAGTGAAGGTGGACAGAGGGGCACTGAAGCTTTCTTT.

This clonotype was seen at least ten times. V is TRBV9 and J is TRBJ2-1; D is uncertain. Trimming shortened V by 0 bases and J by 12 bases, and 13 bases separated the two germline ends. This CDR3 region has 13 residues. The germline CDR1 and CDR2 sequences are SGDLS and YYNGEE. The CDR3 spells CASSVDAWDVQFF. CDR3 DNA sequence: TGTGCCAGCAGCGTAGATGCCTGGGATGTGCAGTTCTTC.